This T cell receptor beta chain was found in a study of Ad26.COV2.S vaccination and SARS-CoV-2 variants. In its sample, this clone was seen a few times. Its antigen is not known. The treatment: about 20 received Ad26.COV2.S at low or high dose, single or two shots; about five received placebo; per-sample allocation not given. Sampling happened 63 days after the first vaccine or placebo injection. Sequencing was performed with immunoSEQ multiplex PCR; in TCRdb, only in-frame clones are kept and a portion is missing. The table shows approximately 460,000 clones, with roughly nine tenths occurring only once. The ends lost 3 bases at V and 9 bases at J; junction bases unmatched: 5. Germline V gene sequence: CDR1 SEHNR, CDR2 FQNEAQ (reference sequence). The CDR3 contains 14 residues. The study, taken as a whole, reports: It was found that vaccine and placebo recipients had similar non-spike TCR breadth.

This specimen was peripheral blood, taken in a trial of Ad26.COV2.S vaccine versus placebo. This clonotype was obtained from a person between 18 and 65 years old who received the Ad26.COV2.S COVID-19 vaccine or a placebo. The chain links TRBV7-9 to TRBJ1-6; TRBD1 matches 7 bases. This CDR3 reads CASSFGPGGSPLHF. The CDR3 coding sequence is TGTGCCAGCAGCTTTGGGCCAGGGGGTTCACCCCTCCACTTT.